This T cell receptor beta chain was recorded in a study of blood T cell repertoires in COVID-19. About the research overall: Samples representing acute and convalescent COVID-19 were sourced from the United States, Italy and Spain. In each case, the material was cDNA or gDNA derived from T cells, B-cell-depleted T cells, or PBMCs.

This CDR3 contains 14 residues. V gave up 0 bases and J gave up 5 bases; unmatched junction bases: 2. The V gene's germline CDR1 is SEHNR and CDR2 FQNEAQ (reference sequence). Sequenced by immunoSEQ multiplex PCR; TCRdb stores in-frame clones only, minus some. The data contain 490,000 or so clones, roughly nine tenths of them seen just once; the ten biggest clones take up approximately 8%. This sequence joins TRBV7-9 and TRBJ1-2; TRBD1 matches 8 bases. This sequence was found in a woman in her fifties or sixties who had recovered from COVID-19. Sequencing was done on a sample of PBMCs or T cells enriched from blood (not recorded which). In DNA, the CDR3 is TGTGCCAGCAGCTTAGCCCAGGGGGCGTATGGCTACACCTTC. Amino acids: CASSLAQGAYGYTF. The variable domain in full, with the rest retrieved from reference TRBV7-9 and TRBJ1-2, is DTGVSQNPRHKITKRGQNVTFRCDPISEHNRLYWYRQTLGQGPEFLTYFQNEAQLEKSRLLSDRFSAERPKGSFSTLEIQRTEQGDSAMYLCASSLAQGAYGYTFGSGTRLTVV.